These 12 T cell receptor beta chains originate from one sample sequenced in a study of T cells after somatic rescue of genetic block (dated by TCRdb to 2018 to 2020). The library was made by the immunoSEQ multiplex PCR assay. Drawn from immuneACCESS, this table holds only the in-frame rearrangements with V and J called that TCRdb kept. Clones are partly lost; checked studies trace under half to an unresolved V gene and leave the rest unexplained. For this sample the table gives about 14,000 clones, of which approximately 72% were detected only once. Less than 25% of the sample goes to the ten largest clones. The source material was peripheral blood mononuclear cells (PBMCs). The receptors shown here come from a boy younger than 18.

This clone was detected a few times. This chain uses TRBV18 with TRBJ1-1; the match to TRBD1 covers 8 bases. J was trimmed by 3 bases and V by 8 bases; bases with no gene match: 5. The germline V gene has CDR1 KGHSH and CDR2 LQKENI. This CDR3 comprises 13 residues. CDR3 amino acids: CASRQGRDTEAFF. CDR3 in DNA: TGTGCCAGCCGACAGGGGCGGGACACTGAAGCTTTCTTT.

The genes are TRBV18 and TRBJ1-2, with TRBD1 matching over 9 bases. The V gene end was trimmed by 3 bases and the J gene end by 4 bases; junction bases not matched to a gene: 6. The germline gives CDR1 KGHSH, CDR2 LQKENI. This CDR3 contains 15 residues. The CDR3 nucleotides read TGTGCCAGCTCACCCCCGGGACAGGGCCTCTATGGCTACACCTTC. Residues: CASSPPGQGLYGYTF.

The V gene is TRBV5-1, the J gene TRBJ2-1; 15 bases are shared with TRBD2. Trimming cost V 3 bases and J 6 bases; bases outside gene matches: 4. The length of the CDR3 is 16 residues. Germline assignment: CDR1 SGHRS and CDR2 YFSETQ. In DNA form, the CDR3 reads TGCGCCAGCAGCTCGGGACTAGCGGGAGGAGCCAATGAGCAGTTCTTC. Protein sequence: CASSSGLAGGANEQFF. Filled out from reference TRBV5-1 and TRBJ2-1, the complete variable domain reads KAGVTQTPRYLIKTRGQQVTLSCSPISGHRSVSWYQQTPGQGLQFLFEYFSETQRNKGNFPGRFSGRQFSNSRSEMNVSTLELGDSALYLCASSSGLAGGANEQFFGPGTRLTVL.

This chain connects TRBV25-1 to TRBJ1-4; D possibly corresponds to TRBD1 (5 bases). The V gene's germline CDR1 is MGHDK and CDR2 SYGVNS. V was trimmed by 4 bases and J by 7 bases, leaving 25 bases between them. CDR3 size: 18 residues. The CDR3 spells CASSVEDSAPLRGEKLFF. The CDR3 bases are TGTGCCAGCAGTGTCGAAGACAGCGCTCCACTCAGAGGTGAAAAACTGTTTTTT.

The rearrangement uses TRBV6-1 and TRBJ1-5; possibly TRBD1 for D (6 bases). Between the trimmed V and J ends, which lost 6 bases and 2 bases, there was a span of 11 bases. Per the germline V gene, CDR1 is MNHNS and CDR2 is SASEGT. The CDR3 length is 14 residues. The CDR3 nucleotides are TGTGCCAGCAGACCGGGACAAGGCAATCAGCCCCAGCATTTT. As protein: CASRPGQGNQPQHF.

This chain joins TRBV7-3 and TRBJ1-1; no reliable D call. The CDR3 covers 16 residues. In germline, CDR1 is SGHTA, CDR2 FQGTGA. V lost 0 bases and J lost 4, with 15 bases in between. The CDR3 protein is CASSLTPWAEGTEAFF. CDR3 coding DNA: TGTGCCAGCAGCTTAACCCCTTGGGCGGAGGGCACTGAAGCTTTCTTT.

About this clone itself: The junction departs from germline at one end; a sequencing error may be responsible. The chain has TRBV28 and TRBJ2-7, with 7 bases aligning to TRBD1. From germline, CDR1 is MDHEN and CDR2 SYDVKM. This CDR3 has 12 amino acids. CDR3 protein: CASSLRDRLMNF. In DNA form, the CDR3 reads TGTGCCAGCAGTCTCCGGGACAGACTGATGAACTTC. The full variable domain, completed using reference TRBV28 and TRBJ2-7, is DVKVTQSSRYLVKRTGEKVFLECVQDMDHENMFWYRQDPGLGLRLIYFSYDVKMKEKGDIPEGYSVSREKKERFSLILESASTNQTSMYLCASSLRDRLMNFGPGTRLTVT.

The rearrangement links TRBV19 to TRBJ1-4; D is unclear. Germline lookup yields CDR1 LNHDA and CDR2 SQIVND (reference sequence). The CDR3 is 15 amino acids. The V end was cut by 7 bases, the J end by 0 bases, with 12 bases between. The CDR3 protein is CASNTGAATNEKLFF. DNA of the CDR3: TGTGCCAGTAACACGGGAGCTGCAACTAATGAAAAACTGTTTTTT.

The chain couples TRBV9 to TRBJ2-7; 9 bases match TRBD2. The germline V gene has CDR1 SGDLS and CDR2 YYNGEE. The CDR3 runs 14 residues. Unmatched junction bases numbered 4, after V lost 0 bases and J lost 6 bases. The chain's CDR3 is CASSVGELAGEQYF. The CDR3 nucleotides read TGTGCCAGCAGCGTAGGGGAACTAGCGGGCGAGCAGTACTTC.

The CDR3 DNA is TGTGCCAGCACCGAAGACTTAGGGAATTCACCCCTCCACTTT. Its translation is CASTEDLGNSPLHF. The V gene is TRBV5-6, the J gene TRBJ1-6; D is unclear. The CDR3 is 14 residues long. The V gene lost 6 bases and the J gene lost 7 bases, with 14 bases spanning the gap. CDR1 is SGHDT and CDR2 is YYEEEE in the germline V gene. The full variable domain, in which reference TRBV5-6 and TRBJ1-6 provide the parts outside the CDR3, is DAGVTQSPTHLIKTRGQQVTLRCSPKSGHDTVSWYQQALGQGPQFIFQYYEEEERQRGNFPDRFSGHQFPNYSSELNVNALLLGDSALYLCASTEDLGNSPLHFGNGTRLTVT.

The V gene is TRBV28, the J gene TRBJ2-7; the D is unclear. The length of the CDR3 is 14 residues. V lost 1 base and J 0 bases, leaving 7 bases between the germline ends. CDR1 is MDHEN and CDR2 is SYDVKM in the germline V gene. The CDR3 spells CASSLLGHSYEQYF. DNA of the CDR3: TGTGCCAGCAGTTTATTGGGCCACTCCTACGAGCAGTACTTC. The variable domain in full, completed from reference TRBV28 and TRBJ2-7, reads DVKVTQSSRYLVKRTGEKVFLECVQDMDHENMFWYRQDPGLGLRLIYFSYDVKMKEKGDIPEGYSVSREKKERFSLILESASTNQTSMYLCASSLLGHSYEQYFGPGTRLTVT.

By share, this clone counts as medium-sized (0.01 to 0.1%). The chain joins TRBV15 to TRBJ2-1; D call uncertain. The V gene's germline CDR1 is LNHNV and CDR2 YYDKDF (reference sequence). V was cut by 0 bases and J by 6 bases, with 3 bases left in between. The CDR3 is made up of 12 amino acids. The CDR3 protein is CATSRDPNEQFF. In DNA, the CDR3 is TGTGCCACCAGCAGAGATCCCAATGAGCAGTTCTTC.